Following are 14 T cell receptor beta chains from one sample sequenced in a study of blood T cell repertoires in COVID-19. Some clones are missing from TCRdb's copy, which holds only in-frame ones; the method was immunoSEQ multiplex PCR. The data show more than 95,000 clones, with 80% to 90% seen just once and about 6.3% held by the top ten. Specimen: peripheral blood. Receptors originate from a man older than 75 with active or convalescent COVID-19.

The chain recombines TRBV6-5 with TRBJ1-3; D ambiguous. Germline V CDR1 and CDR2: MNHEY, SVGAGI. The CDR3 has 11 residues. Deletions cut 6 bases from V and 3 bases from J, with 3 bases between. The CDR3 is CASSRGNTIYF. Here the CDR3 DNA reads TGTGCCAGCAGCCGTGGAAACACCATATATTTT.

The chain joins TRBV5-1 to TRBJ2-1; 7 bases fit TRBD2. Per germline, CDR1 SGHRS and CDR2 YFSETQ. The V segment lost 4 bases and the J segment 3 bases; nucleotides outside the gene matches: 7. This CDR3 is 15 amino acids long. CDR3 sequence: CASSILSGNYNEQFF. In nucleotides, the CDR3 is TGCGCCAGCAGCATTCTCAGCGGGAACTACAATGAGCAGTTCTTC.

This chain links TRBV18 with TRBJ1-5; TRBD1 agrees at 7 bases. This CDR3 contains 16 residues. Trimming cost V 3 bases and J 6 bases; bases outside gene matches: 11. The V gene's germline CDR1 is KGHSH and CDR2 LQKENI. CDR3 residues: CASSPKLLTGSQPQHF. DNA for the CDR3: TGTGCCAGCTCACCCAAACTCTTGACAGGGAGTCAGCCCCAGCATTTT.

This sequence joins TRBV10-2 and TRBJ2-1; 11 positions agree with TRBD1. The junction had 9 bases not matched to a gene; V was cut back by 3 bases and J by 8 bases. The germline CDR1 and CDR2 sequences are WSHSY and SAAADI. The CDR3 sequence is 16 residues long. The CDR3 sequence: CASSDPDRGRFYEQFF. The CDR3 coding sequence is TGCGCCAGCAGTGACCCGGACAGGGGGCGCTTCTATGAGCAGTTCTTC.

The sample holds a few counts of this clone. V gene TRBV27 combines with J gene TRBJ1-2; TRBD1 is a possible D gene (5 bases). Germline lookup yields CDR1 MNHEY and CDR2 SMNVEV (reference sequence). This CDR3 comprises 16 residues. Trimming shortened V by 6 bases and J by 0 bases, and 17 bases separated the two germline ends. The CDR3 DNA is TGTGCCAGCAGACGAGGGAGGGACGTAGCTAACTATGGCTACACCTTC. It encodes CASRRGRDVANYGYTF.

The chain is built from TRBV27 and TRBJ1-6, with unresolved D. Trimming removed 1 base from V and 12 bases from J, with 10 bases in between. Germline lookup yields CDR1 MNHEY and CDR2 SMNVEV (reference sequence). The CDR3 has 13 amino acids. CDR3 DNA sequence: TGTGCCAGCAGTTTATTCGGCAGCGGACCCCTCCACTTT. Its protein is CASSLFGSGPLHF.

The J gene is TRBJ2-6, the V gene TRBV28; a possible D gene is TRBD1 (5 bases). Germline V gene data show CDR1 as MDHEN and CDR2 as SYDVKM. The CDR3 covers 18 residues. V lost 3 bases and J lost 1, with 16 bases in between. The CDR3: CASSFFGAALSGANVLTF. The CDR3 DNA follows: TGTGCCAGCAGTTTTTTTGGGGCAGCGCTTTCTGGGGCCAACGTCCTGACTTTC.

The J gene is TRBJ1-1, the V gene TRBV5-1, with 9 bases aligning to TRBD1. This CDR3 has 13 residues. Looked up from germline, CDR1 is SGHRS and CDR2 is YFSETQ. The J segment lost 3 bases and the V segment lost 7 bases, leaving 4 bases of the junction unmatched. Written as DNA, the CDR3 is TGCGCCAGCGGGAGGACAGGGGACACTGAAGCTTTCTTT. Residues: CASGRTGDTEAFF.

DNA for the CDR3: TGTGCCAGCAGTTGGGCGGGGGCTGAGACCCAGTACTTC. Protein product: CASSWAGAETQYF. The chain joins TRBV6-2 or TRBV6-3 to TRBJ2-5; possible D gene TRBD2, 7 bases. The CDR3 spans 13 residues. The ends were cut back, 4 bases at V and 5 bases at J, with 11 bases in the middle. Germline V lookup: CDR1 MNHEY, CDR2 SVGEGT.

The rearrangement uses TRBV3-1 (or the pseudogene TRBV3-2) and TRBJ2-3; D perhaps matches TRBD1 (5 bases). Germline CDR1 reads LGHDT; CDR2 reads YNNKEL (reference sequence). Trimming removed 5 bases at V and 5 bases at J, with 20 bases between. The CDR3 extends over 16 amino acids. CDR3 sequence (DNA): TGTGCCAGCAGCACATCAGGGTTTAGGTTGGTAGATACGCAGTATTTT. Translating it yields CASSTSGFRLVDTQYF.

This chain connects TRBV9 to TRBJ2-3; tentative D call: TRBD2 (7 bases). The CDR3 is made up of 15 amino acids. The ends were cut back, 4 bases at V and 2 bases at J, with 14 bases in the middle. Germline V gene sequence: CDR1 SGDLS, CDR2 YYNGEE. CDR3 nucleotides: TGTGCCAGCAGCTCGATGGGGGGGGCCACAGATACGCAGTATTTT. Translated, it gives CASSSMGGATDTQYF.

This chain uses TRBV7-2 with TRBJ2-3; D gene uncertain. The CDR3 has 14 residues. The V gene's germline CDR1 is SGHTA and CDR2 FQGNSA. Trimming took 3 bases from V and 1 from J, leaving 8 bases between them. The CDR3 coding sequence is TGTGCCAGCAGCTTCCGTGGAGGCACAGATACGCAGTATTTT. This gives the protein CASSFRGGTDTQYF.

A few counts support this clone. The V call is TRBV29-1, the J call TRBJ2-1; the match to TRBD2 covers 11 bases. The CDR3 spans 16 residues. Germline CDR1 reads SQVTM; CDR2 reads ANQGSEA. Trimming removed 6 bases from V and 3 bases from J; junction bases left unmatched: 10. CDR3 sequence: CSVTWASGGNYNEQFF. CDR3 DNA: TGCAGCGTCACCTGGGCTAGCGGGGGGAACTACAATGAGCAGTTCTTC.

This sequence joins TRBV28 and TRBJ1-2, with 10 bases fitting TRBD1. Germline assignment: CDR1 MDHEN and CDR2 SYDVKM. Trimming at V came to 4 bases and at J to 8 bases, leaving 4 bases not matched to a gene. The CDR3 loop spans 13 amino acids. CDR3 sequence reads: CASSWGQGKGYTF. The CDR3 DNA reads as TGTGCCAGCAGTTGGGGACAGGGGAAAGGCTACACCTTC.